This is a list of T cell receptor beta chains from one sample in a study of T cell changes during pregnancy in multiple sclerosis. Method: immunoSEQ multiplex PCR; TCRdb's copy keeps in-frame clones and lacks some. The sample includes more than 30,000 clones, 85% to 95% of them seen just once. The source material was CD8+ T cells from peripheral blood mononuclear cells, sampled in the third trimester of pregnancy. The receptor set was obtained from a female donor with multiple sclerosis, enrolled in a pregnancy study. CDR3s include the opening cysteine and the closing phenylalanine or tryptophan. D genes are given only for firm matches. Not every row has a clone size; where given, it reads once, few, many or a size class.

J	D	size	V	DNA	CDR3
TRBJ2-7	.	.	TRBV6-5	TGTGCCAGCAGTTCCAGAATCCACTCCTACGAGCAGTACTTC	CASSSRIHSYEQYF
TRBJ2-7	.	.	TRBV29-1	TGCAGCGTTGAAGACACCTACGAGCAGTACTTC	CSVEDTYEQYF
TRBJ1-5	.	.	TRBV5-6	TGTGCCAGCAGCTTGGGGGGAGGGGGTTATCAGCCCCAGCATTTT	CASSLGGGGYQPQHF
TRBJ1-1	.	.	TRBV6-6	TGTGCCAGCAGTTACTCAGGCGGATCTGGTGAAGCTTTCTTT	CASSYSGGSGEAFF
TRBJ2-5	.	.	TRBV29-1	TGCAGCGTTCCGGGCCTAAGGGGGGGGGAGACCCAGTACTTC	CSVPGLRGGETQYF
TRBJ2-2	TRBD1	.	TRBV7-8	TGTGCCAGCAGCTTTTACCGGGACAGGGGCGCCGACGGGGAGCTGTTTTTT	CASSFYRDRGADGELFF
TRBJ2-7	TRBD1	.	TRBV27	TGTGCCAGCAGTTTATTCAGGGGGCACAACGAGCAGTACTTC	CASSLFRGHNEQYF
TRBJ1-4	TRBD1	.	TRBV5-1	TGCGCCAGCAGAAATAGACAGGGAACTAATGAAAAACTGTTTTTT	CASRNRQGTNEKLFF
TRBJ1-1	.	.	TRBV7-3	TGTGCCAGCAGGCCCGGCGAGGGAGGTTGGACTGAAGCTTTCTTT	CASRPGEGGWTEAFF
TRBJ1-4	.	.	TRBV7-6	TGTGCCAGCAGCTTAGGTTCAGGGTTTAATGAAAAACTGTTTTTT	CASSLGSGFNEKLFF
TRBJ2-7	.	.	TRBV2	TGTGCCAGCAGTGAGTCTCCGGGACAAATCTCCTACGAGCAGTACTTC	CASSESPGQISYEQYF
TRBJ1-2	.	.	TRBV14	TGTGCCAGCAGCCAAGAGAGCTGGTGGGGCTACACCTTC	CASSQESWWGYTF
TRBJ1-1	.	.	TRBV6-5	TGTGCCAGCACCTTAACAGGGCTGGGGAAAACTGAAGCTTTCTTT	CASTLTGLGKTEAFF
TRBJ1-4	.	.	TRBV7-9	TGTGCCAGCAGCTCACCCCCAGGGAATCGGCGTGAAAAACTGTTTTTT	CASSSPPGNRREKLFF
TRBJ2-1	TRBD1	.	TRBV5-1	TGCGCCAGCAGCTTTTCCCAGGGGGCAAGGTACAATGAGCAGTTCTTC	CASSFSQGARYNEQFF
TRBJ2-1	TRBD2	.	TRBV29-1	TGCAGCGTTTTCTACATACTAGCGGGGGTCTACAATGAGCAGTTCTTC	CSVFYILAGVYNEQFF
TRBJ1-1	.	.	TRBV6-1	TGTGCCAGCAATGTAGGCAGGGGATTAGAGACTGAAGCTTTCTTT	CASNVGRGLETEAFF
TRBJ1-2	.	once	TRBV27	TGTGCCAGCAGTTCCCTCGGACTGAGCTATGGCTACACCTTC	CASSSLGLSYGYTF
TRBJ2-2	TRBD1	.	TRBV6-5	TGTGCCAGCAGCCAGACAGGGGCCACCGGGGAGCTGTTTTTT	CASSQTGATGELFF
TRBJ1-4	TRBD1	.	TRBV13	TGTGCCAGCAGCTTTAGACAGGGGGCGGAATATGAAAAACTGTTTTTT	CASSFRQGAEYEKLFF
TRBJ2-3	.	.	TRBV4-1	TGCGCCAGCCAGCTAGGAGATACGCAGTATTTT	CASQLGDTQYF
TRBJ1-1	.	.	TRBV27	TGTGCCAGCAGAGTAGTTGGCGGTCGCCGTGAAGCTTTCTTT	CASRVVGGRREAFF
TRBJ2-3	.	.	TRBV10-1	TGCGCCAGCAGTTCAGGACTGGTGTTCTCTAGCACAGATACGCAGTATTTT	CASSSGLVFSSTDTQYF